This TCR beta chain emerged from a study of blood T cells in healthy people across ages (dated by TCRdb to the mid-2010s). In terms of the full investigation: Template switching captured roughly one uniquely barcoded TCR beta cDNA molecule per two T cells in model experiments. Four age groups were formed from the donors: young (average approximately 15 years), middle-aged (less than 40), aged (roughly 58) and long-lived (82). Donors of different ages were randomly distributed across sequencing lanes to avoid experimental bias. The study measured age-related changes in TCR beta repertoire diversity using deep sequencing normalized with unique cDNA molecular identifiers. For two donors (one aged 18 to 30 and one aged 80 or older), the study analyzed two additional independent replicas of 1 million unique cDNA reads from the same blood draw. The paper's findings and limits, for the study overall: Compared with the aged group, the long-lived group had more naive CD4+ T cells, fewer expanded clones and increased TCR diversity, suggesting age selection. Because the CMV infection status of the donors was unknown, age-related changes in expanded clonotypes may potentially have been confounded. Observed TCR beta diversity per million T cells fell roughly linearly with age, and a significant reduction was already apparent by age around 40. Because profiling used bulk unsorted PBMCs, naive and antigen-experienced compartments could not be compared conclusively. Estimates of total diversity from one million sequenced T cells were regarded as lower bounds and underestimates. Observed TCR beta diversity correlated strongly with the percentage of naive T cells measured by flow cytometry.

Worth noting for this clonotype: Its antigen target is currently unknown. The sample holds no much larger clone one base away, and base qualities are not on file.

The trim is 0 bases for V and 1 base for J, with a gap of 11 bases between the germline ends. Taken from cysteine to phenylalanine, the CDR3 has 15 residues. The only DNA kept is the CDR3, 45 bases in frame from the first base. CDR1 and CDR2, looked up from the germline V gene, are SGHRS and YFSETQ. Systemically healthy Caucasian individuals from Russia, over 30 in total and aged roughly 6 to 100 years, were included as donors. Approximately 11 milliliters of peripheral blood were drawn from each donor into EDTA-treated Vacutainer tubes. Ficoll-Paque density-gradient centrifugation was used to isolate PBMCs, with at least 7 million per sample. Trizol reagent was used to extract total RNA from PBMCs, with at least 5 micrograms per sample. Naive CD45RAhigh/CD27high T cell percentages were measured by flow cytometry on a PBMC aliquot from every donor. Library construction relied on 5' RACE. The run used an Illumina HiSeq 2500. The second PCR ran for about 6 to 12 cycles and used a J-beta primer mix along with a sample-barcoded 5' primer. A unique molecular identifier was introduced onto each TCR beta cDNA molecule by a template-switch 5' adaptor carrying 12 random nucleotides. Each sample yielded at least 3 million CDR3-containing paired-end reads. First-strand cDNA was synthesized from all RNA with the Mint cDNA synthesis kit, primed by a TRBC-specific oligonucleotide. Following uracil-DNA glycosylase treatment, a first 18-cycle PCR with universal primers M1SS and BC2_uni_R was performed on all cDNA. The original pipeline was this. Normalization of each sample was performed by random selection of 1 million high-quality reads, each carrying a distinct molecular identifier. Reads sharing molecular identifiers were discarded rather than binned into consensus sequences. MiTCR, run with a Q25 quality threshold and the strictest error-elimination algorithm, handled CDR3 identification, clonotype clustering and error correction. Lower-bound total TCR beta diversity was estimated with a nonparametric unseen species model using Euler transformation. TCRdb handled the public reads itself, with Q25 trimming in fastp and clone calling in MiXCR, and kept productive beta chains. Duplicate CDR3 protein sequences are folded into a single record with the most common DNA and genes. TCRdb assigned the V and J calls; the authors' analysis was not used. This sample has fewer than 750,000 distinct CDR3 sequences in its table, and roughly 48% of those were observed once. The ten largest clones add up to around 23% of the sample.

The sequenced sample was blood. The V and J genes are TRBV5-1 and TRBJ2-7, with a weak D call of TRBD1 (5 bases match). The sequence was collected from an elderly man in good health. CDR3 sequence: CASSLEAGLSYEQYF. DNA sequence: TGCGCCAGCAGCTTGGAGGCAGGGCTATCCTACGAGCAGTACTTC.